Listed below are T cell receptor beta chains from one sample, sequenced in a study of OX40 agonist ivuxolimab in advanced cancers. Assay: immunoSEQ multiplex PCR; the TCRdb copy retains only in-frame clones and omits some. The sample contains fewer than 80,000 clones, about 86% of which appear only once. The material sequenced was CD4+ or CD8+ T cells sorted from blood, taken in a trial of the OX40 agonist ivuxolimab. The origin of the receptors is an adult with an advanced solid tumor such as melanoma, head and neck, liver or kidney cancer. Each CDR3 is given with its conserved first and last residue. A D gene is named only where the DNA matches it firmly. Where a row states a size, it is once, few, many or the class of an expanded clone; other rows omit it.

j_gene | d_gene | v_gene | abundance | CDR3nt | CDR3aa
TRBJ1-5 | - | TRBV19 | few | TGTGCCAGTAGTATAGACAGTAGCAATCAGCCCCAGCATTTT | CASSIDSSNQPQHF
TRBJ2-3 | - | TRBV11-3 | once | TGTGCCAGCAGCTCGTTCACAGATACGCAGTATTTT | CASSSFTDTQYF
TRBJ1-5 | TRBD1 | TRBV10-3 | - | TGTGCCATCAGTGATCCGGGACAGGGGGGTTTGGATCAGCCCCAGCATTTT | CAISDPGQGGLDQPQHF
TRBJ2-3 | TRBD2 | TRBV7-9 | - | TGTGCCAGCAGCTTAGAGGCTAGCGGATACACAGATACGCAGTATTTT | CASSLEASGYTDTQYF
TRBJ2-1 | TRBD2 | TRBV7-2 | - | TGTGCCAGCAGCAAAAGTGGGACTACCTACAATGAGCAGTTCTTC | CASSKSGTTYNEQFF
TRBJ1-3 | - | TRBV27 | - | TGTGCCAGCAGTTTAAGGGTCCAGGGATACACCATATATTTT | CASSLRVQGYTIYF
TRBJ1-1 | - | TRBV7-2 | - | TGTGCCAGCAGCTTAACATACAGGGAGACTGAAGCTTTCTTT | CASSLTYRETEAFF
TRBJ1-5 | - | TRBV4-3 | - | TGCGCCAGCAGCCAAGACTGGGGGGGTAATCCCCAGCATTTT | CASSQDWGGNPQHF
TRBJ1-1 | - | TRBV11-2 | - | TGTGCCAGCAGCCCAGGGAGGACTGAAGCTTTCTTT | CASSPGRTEAFF
TRBJ2-2 | - | TRBV7-2 | - | TGTGCCAGCAGCTTTAACAGGGATACCGGGGAGCTGTTTTTT | CASSFNRDTGELFF
TRBJ1-2 | TRBD1 | TRBV6-5 | - | TGTGCCAGCAGTCGACAGGGGGCAAGCTACACCTTC | CASSRQGASYTF
TRBJ2-7 | - | TRBV5-1 | - | TGCGCCAGCAGTGATCCAGGGAATTCTGACGAGCAGTACTTC | CASSDPGNSDEQYF
TRBJ1-2 | - | TRBV13 | - | TGTGCCAGCAGCTTAAGGGTTAACTATGGCTACACCTTC | CASSLRVNYGYTF
TRBJ1-6 | - | TRBV11-3 | - | TGTGCCAGCAGCTTAGATAGCAGGGGTAATTCACCCCTCCACTTT | CASSLDSRGNSPLHF
TRBJ1-5 | - | TRBV7-2 | - | TGTGCCAGCAGCTTTGGCCAGGGAAATCAGCCCCAGCATTTT | CASSFGQGNQPQHF
TRBJ1-2 | - | TRBV29-1 | - | TGCAGCGTTGAGTCCGACTATGGCTACACCTTC | CSVESDYGYTF
TRBJ1-4 | - | TRBV5-1 | few | TGCGCCAGCGCGGACTCGGGGGAAAAACTGTTTTTT | CASADSGEKLFF
TRBJ2-7 | - | TRBV5-1 | - | TGCGCCAGCAGCTTGGAGGCCTACGAGCAGTACTTC | CASSLEAYEQYF
TRBJ2-5 | - | TRBV7-3 | once | TGTGCCAGCAGCCCTCAAGAGACCCAGTACTTC | CASSPQETQYF
TRBJ2-6 | TRBD1 | TRBV7-3 | - | TGTGCCAGCAGCTTAACTTACCCAGGGGGCGCTGGGGCCAACGTCCTGACTTTC | CASSLTYPGGAGANVLTF
TRBJ1-5 | - | TRBV27 | few | TGTGCCAGCAGTGGAGGGTATAGCAATCAGCCCCAGCATTTT | CASSGGYSNQPQHF
TRBJ1-5 | TRBD1 | TRBV5-6 | few | TGTGCCAGCTCCGGGACAGGGGGGCAGCCCCAGCATTTT | CASSGTGGQPQHF
TRBJ1-6 | TRBD1 | TRBV27 | - | TGTGCCAGCAGTTTATCCGGGGGACAGGGTCTACCCCTCCACTTT | CASSLSGGQGLPLHF
TRBJ1-1 | - | TRBV7-2 | - | TGTGCCAGCAGCTTATCGAGACCGCCAGGGACTGAAGCTTTCTTT | CASSLSRPPGTEAFF
TRBJ2-3 | - | TRBV2 | - | TGTGCCAGTGACCGGGACCCCACAGATACGCAGTATTTT | CASDRDPTDTQYF
TRBJ2-3 | TRBD2 | TRBV9 | - | TGTGCCAGCAGCGTAGGACTAGCGGGGGTAGGGGTAGATACGCAGTATTTT | CASSVGLAGVGVDTQYF
TRBJ1-6 | - | TRBV18 | - | TGTGCCAGCTCACCAAGTGGAGGAGATAATTCACCCCTCCACTTT | CASSPSGGDNSPLHF
TRBJ1-4 | - | TRBV5-1 | - | TGCGCCAGCAGCCCCGGAATTGGGGAAAATGAAAAACTGTTTTTT | CASSPGIGENEKLFF
TRBJ1-2 | - | TRBV19 | - | TGTGCCAGTAGTATCCCACAGCCGAACTATGGCTACACCTTC | CASSIPQPNYGYTF
TRBJ1-3 | - | TRBV7-9 | - | TGTGCCAGCAGCTACGGGGACGGTAGCTCTGGAAACACCATATATTTT | CASSYGDGSSGNTIYF
TRBJ2-5 | TRBD1 | TRBV19 | few | TGTGCCAGTAGTATATCCGTCGGACAGGGAGGACAGACCCAGTACTTC | CASSISVGQGGQTQYF
TRBJ2-7 | TRBD2 | TRBV30 | - | TGTGCCTGGAGGGCTAGCGGGGGGAGCTCCTACGAGCAGTACTTC | CAWRASGGSSYEQYF
TRBJ2-3 | - | TRBV30 | - | TGTGCCTGGAGTCGGGTACGCACAGATACGCAGTATTTT | CAWSRVRTDTQYF
TRBJ1-2 | - | TRBV7-6 | - | TGTGCCAGCAGCCCCCGACAGGTATATGGCTACACCTTC | CASSPRQVYGYTF
TRBJ2-5 | - | TRBV18 | - | TGTGCCAGCTCACCACCGTCCCAAGAGACCCAGTACTTC | CASSPPSQETQYF
TRBJ1-1 | - | TRBV5-1 | - | TGCGCCAGCAGCTTGGCCGGGGTTCCCACTGAAGCTTTCTTT | CASSLAGVPTEAFF
TRBJ2-2 | - | TRBV11-2 | - | TGTGCCAGCAGCTCCCCCCCGGACACCGGGGAGCTGTTTTTT | CASSSPPDTGELFF
TRBJ2-1 | - | TRBV29-1 | - | TGCAGCGTCGCGCACCCGGGACACGGTTTGTATGAGCAGTTCTTC | CSVAHPGHGLYEQFF
TRBJ1-2 | TRBD1 | TRBV6-5 | - | TGTGCCAGCAGCCAAGGACAGGGAGGAGGCTACACCTTC | CASSQGQGGGYTF
TRBJ2-5 | - | TRBV18 | - | TGTGCCAGCGGCGTGGCTCTTCAAGAGACCCAGTACTTC | CASGVALQETQYF
TRBJ2-1 | - | TRBV6-5 | once | TGTGCCAGCGGCCACAGGACACTCTCCTACAATGAGCAGTTCTTC | CASGHRTLSYNEQFF
TRBJ1-2 | - | TRBV7-2 | - | TGTGCCAGTCGGAGAGAGCTTGGGTATACCTATGGCTACACCTTC | CASRRELGYTYGYTF